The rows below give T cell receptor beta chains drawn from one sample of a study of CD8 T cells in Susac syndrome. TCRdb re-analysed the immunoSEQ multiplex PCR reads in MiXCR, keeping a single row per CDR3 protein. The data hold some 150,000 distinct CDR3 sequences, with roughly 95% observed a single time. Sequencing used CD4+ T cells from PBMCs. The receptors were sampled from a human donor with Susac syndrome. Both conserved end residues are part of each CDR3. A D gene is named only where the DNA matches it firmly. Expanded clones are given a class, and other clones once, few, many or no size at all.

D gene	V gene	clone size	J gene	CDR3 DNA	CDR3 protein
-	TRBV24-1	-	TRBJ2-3	TGTGCCACCAGTGATTGGGAAGGCGATACGCAGTATTTT	CATSDWEGDTQYF
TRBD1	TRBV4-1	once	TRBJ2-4	TGCGCCAGCAGCCAGGATACCGGGACAGGCGGGATTCAGTACTTC	CASSQDTGTGGIQYF
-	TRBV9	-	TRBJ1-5	TGTGCCAGCAGCGCCCGGACAGATAGCAATCAGCCCCAGCATTTT	CASSARTDSNQPQHF
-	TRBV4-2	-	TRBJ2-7	TGTGCCAGCAGCCAAGAGGCAGGCGGCTCCTACGAGCAGTACTTC	CASSQEAGGSYEQYF
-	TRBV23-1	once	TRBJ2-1	TGCGCCAGCAGTCAACACCTACAGGGAAGGCGGCTCGGTGAGCAGTTCTTC	CASSQHLQGRRLGEQFF
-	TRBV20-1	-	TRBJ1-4	TGCAGTGCTAACCTTACCCCGGGGGAAAAACTGTTTTTT	CSANLTPGEKLFF
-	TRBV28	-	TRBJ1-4	TGTGCCAGCGGCGGACAGAATGAAAAACTGTTTTTT	CASGGQNEKLFF
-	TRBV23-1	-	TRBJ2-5	TGCGCCAGCAGTCCCCGGGTTCGGGGTGAGACCCAGTACTTC	CASSPRVRGETQYF
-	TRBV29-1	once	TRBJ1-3	TGCAGCGTTGCCGGGACGCGAGGAAACACCATATATTTT	CSVAGTRGNTIYF
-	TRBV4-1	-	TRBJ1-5	TGCGCCAGCAGCCAAATGGGGCTAGGTCAGCCCCAGCATTTT	CASSQMGLGQPQHF
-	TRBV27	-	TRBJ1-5	TGTGCCAGCAGGGACCGGACAAGCAATCAGCCCCAGCATTTT	CASRDRTSNQPQHF
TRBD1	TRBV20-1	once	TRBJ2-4	TGCAGTGCTATCCGATGGGCTTTGACAGGGATAGCCAAAAACATTCAGTACTTC	CSAIRWALTGIAKNIQYF
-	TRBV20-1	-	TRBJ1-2	TGCAGTGCTCCTTTATGGGGGAGAGGCTACACCTTC	CSAPLWGRGYTF
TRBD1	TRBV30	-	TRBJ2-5	TGTGCCTGGGGGGCCCCCCCGGGACAGGCCTTCCAAGAGACCCAGTACTTC	CAWGAPPGQAFQETQYF
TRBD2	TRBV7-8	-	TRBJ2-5	TGTGCCAGCAGCTTACAGCGGGGGTGGCGGACCCAGTACTTC	CASSLQRGWRTQYF
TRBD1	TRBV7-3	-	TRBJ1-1	TGTGCCAGCAGCCCCACTGGACAGGGTACTGAAGCTTTCTTT	CASSPTGQGTEAFF
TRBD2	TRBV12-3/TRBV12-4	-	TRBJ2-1	TGTGCCAGCAGCTATGGGCTAGCGGGGGATGAGCAGTTCTTC	CASSYGLAGDEQFF
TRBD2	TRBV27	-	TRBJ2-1	TGTGCCAGCAGTTCCTACCTCCGAGGACTAGCGGGGGGGCGGGGCCTCACCTACAATGAGCAGTTCTTC	CASSSYLRGLAGGRGLTYNEQFF
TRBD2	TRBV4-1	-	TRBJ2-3	TGCGCCAGCAGCCAAGGGCGGGGGGCTAGGACAGATACGCAGTATTTT	CASSQGRGARTDTQYF
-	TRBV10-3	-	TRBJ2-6	TGTGCCATCAGGGGCTCTGGGGCCAACGTCCTGACTTTC	CAIRGSGANVLTF
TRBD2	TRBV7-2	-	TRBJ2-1	TGTGCCAGCAGCCCGACTAGCGGGAGCTCCTACAATGAGCAGTTCTTC	CASSPTSGSSYNEQFF
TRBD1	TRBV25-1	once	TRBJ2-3	TGTGCCAGCAGTCCCAAGCCATCCATGGGACAGGGGGACTTGAGCACAGATACGCAGTATTTT	CASSPKPSMGQGDLSTDTQYF
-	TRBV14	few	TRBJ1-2	TGTGCCAGCAGTAGAGCGGGGAACTATGGCTACACCTTC	CASSRAGNYGYTF
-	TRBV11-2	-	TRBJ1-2	TGTGCCAGCAGCACTCGGACAGAACATTACACCTTC	CASSTRTEHYTF
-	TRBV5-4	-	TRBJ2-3	TGTGCCAGCTCCCAGCATTGGCTGGATACGCAGTATTTT	CASSQHWLDTQYF
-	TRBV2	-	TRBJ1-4	TGTGCCAGCACAGCAGGGGCTAATGAAAAACTGTTTTTT	CASTAGANEKLFF
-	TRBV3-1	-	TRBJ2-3	TGTGCCAGCAGCCAAGAATACCTGACCAGGGGAGATACGCAGTATTTT	CASSQEYLTRGDTQYF